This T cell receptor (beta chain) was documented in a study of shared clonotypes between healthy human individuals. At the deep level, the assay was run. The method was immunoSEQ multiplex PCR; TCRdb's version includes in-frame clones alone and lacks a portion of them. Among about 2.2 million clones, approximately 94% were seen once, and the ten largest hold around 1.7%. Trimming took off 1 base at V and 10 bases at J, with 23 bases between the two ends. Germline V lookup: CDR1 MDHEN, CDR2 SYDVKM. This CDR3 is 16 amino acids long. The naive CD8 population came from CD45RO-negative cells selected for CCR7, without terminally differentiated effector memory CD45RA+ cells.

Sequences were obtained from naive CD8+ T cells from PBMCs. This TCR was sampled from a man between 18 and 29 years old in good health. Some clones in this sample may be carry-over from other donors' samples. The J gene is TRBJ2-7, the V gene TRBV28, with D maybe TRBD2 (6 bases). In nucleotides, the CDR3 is TGTGCCAGCAGTTTATTATTTTCGGCATCCCCGGGGGATCAGTACTTC. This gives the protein CASSLLFSASPGDQYF.